Detailed here is one T cell receptor beta chain. The antigen is not known. The sample is drawn from a study of identical twins. Overall study findings and caveats: Zero-insertion findings could be partly confounded by invariant cells (MAIT and iNKT cells). Among beta out-of-frame sequences, excess sharing between twins appeared weaker.

TCRdb re-called the 5' RACE reads with MiXCR, one entry per CDR3 protein. The profile shows some 1,700,000 distinct CDR3 sequences, under 35% of them singletons. This CDR3 spans 12 amino acids. Germline V gives CDR1 SGHRS, CDR2 YFSETQ. The receptor comes from a newborn girl in good health. The sequencing input was cord blood. The chain carries TRBV5-1 and TRBJ2-1; no clear D. The assigned J gene may be wrong: the sequence end matches TRBJ2-7 better. The CDR3 loop reads CASRLDHNEQYF. The CDR3 DNA sequence: TGCGCCAGCAGGCTGGACCACAATGAGCAGTACTTC.